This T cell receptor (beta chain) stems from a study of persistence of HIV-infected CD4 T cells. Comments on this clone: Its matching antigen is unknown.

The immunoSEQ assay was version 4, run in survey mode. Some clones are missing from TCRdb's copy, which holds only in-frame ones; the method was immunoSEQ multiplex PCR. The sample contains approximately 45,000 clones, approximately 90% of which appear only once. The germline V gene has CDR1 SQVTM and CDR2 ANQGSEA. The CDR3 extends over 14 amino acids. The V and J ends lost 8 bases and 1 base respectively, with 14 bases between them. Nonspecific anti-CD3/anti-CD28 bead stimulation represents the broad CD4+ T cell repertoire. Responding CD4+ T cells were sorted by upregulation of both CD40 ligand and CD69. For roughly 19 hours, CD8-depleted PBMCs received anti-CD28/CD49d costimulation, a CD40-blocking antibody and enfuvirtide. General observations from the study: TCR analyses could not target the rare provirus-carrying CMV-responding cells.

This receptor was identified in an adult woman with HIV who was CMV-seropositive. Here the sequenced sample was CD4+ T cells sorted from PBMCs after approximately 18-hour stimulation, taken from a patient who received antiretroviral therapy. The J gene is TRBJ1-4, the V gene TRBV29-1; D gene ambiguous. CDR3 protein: CSPGNRLTNEKLFF. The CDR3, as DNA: TGCAGCCCCGGGAACAGATTAACTAATGAAAAACTGTTTTTT.